This record concerns one T cell receptor (beta chain) sequence. How the authors handled the data: It was from reference gene primer amplification that nucleated cell counts were estimated. Clones were read by immunoSEQ multiplex PCR, and TCRdb kept only the in-frame ones, dropping some. V and J calls and clone size are as listed in that table; D and trimming were resolved from the DNA. In the table there are hundreds of thousands of clones, around 87% of which are singletons. The J segment lost 5 bases and the V segment lost 3 bases, leaving 16 bases of the junction unmatched. In germline, CDR1 is GTSNPN, CDR2 SVGIG (reference sequence). This CDR3 is built from 17 residues. This record comes from a study of blood T cell repertoires in COVID-19. Study context: From the United States, Italy and Spain came samples of acute and convalescent COVID-19.

Sequencing used peripheral blood. The sequence was obtained from a man in his 70s with acute or convalescent COVID-19. The genes are TRBV30 and TRBJ2-7; TRBD1 agrees at 10 bases. CDR3: CAWSRDSGTGVFNEQYF. The CDR3 DNA follows: TGTGCCTGGAGCCGCGATTCCGGGACAGGGGTTTTTAACGAGCAGTACTTC.